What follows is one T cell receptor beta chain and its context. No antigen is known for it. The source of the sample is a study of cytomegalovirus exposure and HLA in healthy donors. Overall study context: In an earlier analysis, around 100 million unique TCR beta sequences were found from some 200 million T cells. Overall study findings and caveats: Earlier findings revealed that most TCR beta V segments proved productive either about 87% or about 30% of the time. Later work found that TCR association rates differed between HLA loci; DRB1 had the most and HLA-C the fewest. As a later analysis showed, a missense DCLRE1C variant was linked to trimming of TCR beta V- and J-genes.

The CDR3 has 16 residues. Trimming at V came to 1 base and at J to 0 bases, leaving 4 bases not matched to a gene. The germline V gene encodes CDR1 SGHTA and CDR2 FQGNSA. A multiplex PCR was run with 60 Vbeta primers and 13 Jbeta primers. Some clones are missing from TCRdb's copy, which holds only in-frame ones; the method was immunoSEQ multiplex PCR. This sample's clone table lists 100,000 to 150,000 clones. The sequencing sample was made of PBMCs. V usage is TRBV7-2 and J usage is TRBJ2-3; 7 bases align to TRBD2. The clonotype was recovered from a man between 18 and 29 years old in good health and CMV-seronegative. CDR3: CASSLERGISTDTQYF. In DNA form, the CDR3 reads TGTGCCAGCAGCTTAGAGCGGGGAATAAGCACAGATACGCAGTATTTT.